This T cell receptor (beta chain) was sequenced in a study of vaccination and CD4 T cells after COVID-19. The CDR3 runs 14 residues. V trimming: 2 bases; J trimming: 8 bases; junction bases outside the gene matches: 8. Germline values: CDR1 SGHTA, CDR2 FQGNSA. Time point indicated: late sampling 161 to 241 days after vaccination in three convalescent patients. Treatment in this sample: roughly ten-day PBMC culture with coronavirus spike peptide pools or control peptides (ViraFEST assay). A few counts support this clonotype. Its antigen remains unidentified. Cultured CD4+ T cell DNA was sequenced using the Oncomine TCR Beta short-read assay. TCRdb reanalysed the PCR reads using MiXCR and keeps one entry per CDR3 protein. Among over 20,000 distinct CDR3 sequences listed, approximately 28% were seen once.

The receptor comes from a human donor who had recovered from COVID-19. Source: CD4+ T cells from blood, cultured in vitro, taken about 7 months after SARS-CoV-2 vaccination. The rearrangement joins TRBV7-2 to TRBJ2-7; 8 bases are a match to TRBD1. DNA for the CDR3: TGTGCCAGCAGCTTATCGGGACAGGTCGAAAAGCAGTACTTC. Translating it yields CASSLSGQVEKQYF.